The T cell receptor beta chain under discussion was sequenced for a study of blood T cells in healthy people across ages. This clonotype turned up a few times. What it recognizes is unknown. A second PCR of 7 to 11 cycles used a sample-barcoded 5' primer and a J-beta primer mix. The template-switch adaptor was a 5' adaptor with 12 random nucleotides. It tagged each cDNA molecule. Each CDR3 protein gets one entry after TCRdb re-called the 5' RACE reads with MiXCR. The sample carries about 720,000 distinct CDR3 sequences, about 20% recorded once. The individuals who served as donors were healthy Caucasians living in Russia, aged roughly 6 to 90. PBMCs were isolated at a quantity of at least 6 million per sample. The germline gives CDR1 SNHLY, CDR2 FYNNEI. The CDR3 consists of 16 residues. The ends were cut back, 6 bases at V and 0 bases at J, with 15 bases in the middle. Study findings and constraints: Investigators treated diversity estimates from one million T cells as underestimates.

This rearrangement joins TRBV2 to TRBJ2-1; D remains unclear. This TCR derives from a man between 70 and 80 years old in good health. The sequencing sample was made of blood. The CDR3 region has the DNA TGTGCCAGCAGGGGCAAGGGTCCCCTCTCCTACAATGAGCAGTTCTTC. It encodes CASRGKGPLSYNEQFF.